Following are 29 T cell receptor beta chains from one sample sequenced in a study of blood T cell repertoires in COVID-19. The data were produced by immunoSEQ multiplex PCR, yet TCRdb's version contains in-frame clones alone and is incomplete. The sample contains some 74,000 clones, approximately 83% of which appear only once. Specimen: peripheral blood. The origin of the receptors is a man of 80 years or more with acute or convalescent COVID-19.

This clone was observed a few times. The genes are TRBV5-1 and TRBJ2-5; 9 bases fit TRBD1. The CDR3 is made up of 14 amino acids. The germline V gene has CDR1 SGHRS and CDR2 YFSETQ. Unmatched junction bases numbered 3, after V lost 1 base and J lost 5 bases. CDR3 DNA sequence: TGCGCCAGCAGCTTGACAGGGGGCCGGGAGACCCAGTACTTC. Its protein is CASSLTGGRETQYF.

This chain joins TRBV6-5 and TRBJ2-1; 7 bases align to TRBD1. V lost 6 bases to trimming and J lost 7 bases; unmatched junction nucleotides: 6. Looked up from germline, CDR1 is MNHEY and CDR2 is SVGAGI. The CDR3 extends over 13 amino acids. CDR3 sequence: CASRTGIRNEQFF. DNA of the CDR3: TGTGCCAGCAGGACAGGGATCCGGAATGAGCAGTTCTTC.

This chain joins TRBV30 and TRBJ1-1; TRBD1 agrees at 7 bases. The germline CDR1 and CDR2 sequences are GTSNPN and SVGIG (reference sequence). The CDR3 totals 13 residues. V lost 2 bases and J lost 6; bases outside the gene matches: 6. CDR3: CAWSRVQGAEAFF. DNA for the CDR3: TGTGCCTGGAGTCGGGTCCAGGGGGCTGAAGCTTTCTTT.

The chain couples TRBV7-9 to TRBJ1-1; D unclear. V shed 3 bases and J shed 0 bases, with 14 bases lying between them. CDR3 length equals 16 residues. Germline V gene data show CDR1 as SEHNR and CDR2 as FQNEAQ (reference sequence). The CDR3 nucleotides are TGTGCCAGCAGCTTGATGAGGGCGGGAATGAACACTGAAGCTTTCTTT. This encodes CASSLMRAGMNTEAFF.

This chain connects TRBV9 to TRBJ1-1, with 8 nucleotides matching TRBD1. V dropped 4 bases and J dropped 3; count of bases not matched to a gene: 17. The CDR3 contains 18 residues. CDR1 is SGDLS and CDR2 is YYNGEE in the germline V gene. CDR3 amino acids: CASSKGGTGRGIHTEAFF. The CDR3 nucleotides are TGTGCCAGCAGCAAAGGAGGGACAGGACGGGGTATCCACACTGAAGCTTTCTTT.

The gene calls are TRBV29-1 and TRBJ1-1; tentative D call: TRBD1 (6 bases). V lost 4 bases to trimming and J lost 11 bases, with 29 bases between them. There are 16 residues in the CDR3. Germline CDR1 SQVTM, CDR2 ANQGSEA. CDR3 nucleotides: TGCAGCGTTGCTCAGGGGAGTCTGCCCGGGAGGGAGGGGGCTTTCTTT. This encodes CSVAQGSLPGREGAFF.

The chain employs TRBV19 and TRBJ1-5; D gene ambiguous. The germline CDR1 and CDR2 sequences are LNHDA and SQIVND (reference sequence). The CDR3 extends over 15 amino acids. Trimming removed 6 bases at V and 5 bases at J, with 17 bases between. As DNA, the CDR3 is TGTGCCAGTAGGCGGGCAGCACCCGGGGATCAGCCCCAGCATTTT. Translation gives CASRRAAPGDQPQHF.

The chain combines TRBV5-1 with TRBJ1-5; D is uncertain. Germline V gene lookup returns CDR1 SGHRS and CDR2 YFSETQ. Trimming took off 1 base at V and 9 bases at J, with 11 bases between the two ends. The CDR3 has 13 amino acids. CDR3: CASSLNGERPQHF. The CDR3 nucleotides are TGCGCCAGCAGCTTGAACGGGGAAAGGCCCCAGCATTTT.

The gene calls are TRBV24-1 and TRBJ2-1, with 10 bases lining up with TRBD1. The trim removed 5 bases at V and 6 bases at J, leaving 18 bases unmatched. Germline assignment: CDR1 KGHDR and CDR2 SFDVKD. The CDR3 length is 19 residues. CDR3 in DNA: TGTGCCACCAGTGGGAGCACGGGACAGGGGCCCCCCATTTCCAATGAGCAGTTCTTC. Translation: CATSGSTGQGPPISNEQFF.

The CDR3 region is CASSYSSRQRGMINEQYF. The CDR3, as DNA: TGTGCCAGCAGTTACTCGAGTAGGCAGCGGGGCATGATCAACGAGCAGTACTTC. The chain is built from TRBV6-2 or TRBV6-3 and TRBJ2-7, with 7 bases that match TRBD2. This CDR3 has 18 residues. Germline loops: CDR1 MNHEY, CDR2 SVGEGT. Trimming removed 0 bases from V and 5 bases from J; junction bases left unmatched: 16.

V usage is TRBV18 and J usage is TRBJ2-3, with a tentative D call TRBD1 (6 bases). Per germline, CDR1 KGHSH and CDR2 LQKENI. V dropped 6 bases and J dropped 0 bases, with 10 bases sitting between them. The CDR3 consists of 14 residues. The CDR3 protein is CASSPRGSTDTQYF. CDR3 DNA sequence: TGTGCCAGCTCCCCCAGGGGCAGCACAGATACGCAGTATTTT. Filled out from reference TRBV18 and TRBJ2-3, the complete variable domain reads NAGVMQNPRHLVRRRGQEARLRCSPMKGHSHVYWYRQLPEEGLKFMVYLQKENIIDESGMPKERFSAEFPKEGPSILRIQQVVRGDSAAYFCASSPRGSTDTQYFGPGTRLTVL.

The gene calls are TRBV20-1 and TRBJ1-4; D unresolved. This CDR3 has 11 residues. Deletions cut 6 bases from V and 6 bases from J, with 8 bases between. Germline V lookup: CDR1 DFQATT, CDR2 SNEGSKA (reference sequence). The CDR3 coding sequence is TGCAGTGCCCTGCGCGATGAAAAACTGTTTTTT. Translation gives CSALRDEKLFF.

A few counts support this clone. The chain couples TRBV19 to TRBJ1-2; D gene uncertain. Deletions cut 5 bases from V and 5 bases from J, with 12 bases between. Per the germline V gene, CDR1 is LNHDA and CDR2 is SQIVND (reference sequence). This CDR3 contains 13 residues. CDR3 loop: CASSLGSKYGYTF. The DNA of the CDR3 is TGTGCCAGTAGTTTGGGCAGTAAATATGGCTACACCTTC.

This clone was seen a few times. The chain has TRBV7-2 and TRBJ2-7; unclear D gene. Germline CDR1 is SGHTA and CDR2 is FQGNSA. V was clipped by 4 bases and J by 3 bases, with 10 bases between them. The CDR3 sequence is 13 residues long. The CDR3 spells CASSSSANYEQYF. The CDR3 DNA sequence: TGTGCCAGCAGCTCCTCAGCGAACTACGAGCAGTACTTC.

The chain joins TRBV27 to TRBJ1-5, with a possible D match to TRBD1 (6 bases). Trimming took 3 bases from V and 3 from J, leaving 12 bases between them. CDR1 is MNHEY and CDR2 is SMNVEV in the germline V gene (reference sequence). The CDR3 is 15 residues long. The CDR3 reads CASSFQQGDNQPQHF. CDR3 sequence (DNA): TGTGCCAGCAGTTTCCAACAGGGCGACAATCAGCCCCAGCATTTT.

In this sample, this clone turned up a few times. The CDR3 DNA follows: TGTGCCAGCAGTGAATCCTTGCGGGGGGGAGATACGCAGTATTTT. This encodes CASSESLRGGDTQYF. V is TRBV25-1 and J is TRBJ2-3; the match to TRBD2 covers 9 bases. Looked up from germline, CDR1 is MGHDK and CDR2 is SYGVNS. V shed 1 base, J shed 5 bases, and the junction held 4 bases outside the gene matches. This CDR3 is 15 amino acids long. Full variable domain (remainder filled in from reference TRBV25-1 and TRBJ2-3): EADIYQTPRYLVIGTGKKITLECSQTMGHDKMYWYQQDPGMELHLIHYSYGVNSTEKGDLSSESTVSRIRTEHFPLTLESARPSHTSQYLCASSESLRGGDTQYFGPGTRLTVL.

The CDR3 spells CASKPGVFYNEQFF. The CDR3 DNA is TGTGCCAGTAAGCCGGGAGTATTTTACAATGAGCAGTTCTTC. The chain is built from TRBV19 and TRBJ2-1, with D possibly TRBD2 on 6 matching bases. The ends were cut back, 7 bases at V and 4 bases at J, with 14 bases in the middle. Germline V lookup: CDR1 LNHDA, CDR2 SQIVND (reference sequence). The CDR3 runs to 14 residues. The full variable domain, rest sourced from reference TRBV19 and TRBJ2-1, is DGGITQSPKYLFRKEGQNVTLSCEQNLNHDAMYWYRQDPGQGLRLIYYSQIVNDFQKGDIAEGYSVSREKKESFPLTVTSAQKNPTAFYLCASKPGVFYNEQFFGPGTRLTVL.

The chain links TRBV7-6 to TRBJ2-2; 12 nucleotides align to TRBD1. The V segment lost 5 bases and the J segment 6 bases; nucleotides outside the gene matches: 13. There are 18 residues in the CDR3. Germline lookup yields CDR1 SGHVS and CDR2 FNYEAQ. This CDR3 is CASSVTGTGGPSAGELFF. The CDR3, as DNA: TGTGCCAGCAGCGTCACCGGGACAGGGGGCCCAAGCGCCGGGGAGCTGTTTTTT.

The rearrangement joins TRBV28 to TRBJ1-2; D might be TRBD1 (6 bases). Germline lookup yields CDR1 MDHEN and CDR2 SYDVKM. This CDR3 comprises 16 residues. V gave up 6 bases and J gave up 2 bases, with 19 bases separating them. The CDR3 protein is CASRKGGGAENYGYTF. The CDR3 nucleotides read TGTGCCAGCAGAAAGGGGGGAGGGGCCGAAAACTATGGCTACACCTTC.

The V and J genes are TRBV19 and TRBJ2-1, with TRBD1 identical over 7 bases. Germline V CDR1 and CDR2: LNHDA, SQIVND (reference sequence). The CDR3 covers 14 residues. The trim removed 5 bases at V and 2 bases at J, leaving 3 bases unmatched. The CDR3 sequence is CASSRDRAYNEQFF. The CDR3 coding sequence is TGTGCCAGTAGTCGAGACAGGGCCTACAATGAGCAGTTCTTC.

This chain connects TRBV5-1 to TRBJ2-1, with TRBD1 matching 8 bases. Trimming removed 4 bases from V and 5 bases from J; junction bases left unmatched: 8. The germline V gene encodes CDR1 SGHRS and CDR2 YFSETQ. The CDR3 spans 15 residues. Here the CDR3 DNA reads TGCGCCAGCAGCCCGGTAGGACAGGGAAACAATGAGCAGTTCTTC. The encoded protein is CASSPVGQGNNEQFF.

The chain has TRBV5-4 and TRBJ2-2, with D possibly TRBD2 on 6 matching bases. The CDR3 spans 17 residues. Germline V gene data show CDR1 as SGHNT and CDR2 as YYREEE (reference sequence). Trimming removed 2 bases from V and 1 base from J, with 15 bases in between. This chain's CDR3 is CASSLNRGGENTGELFF. The CDR3 bases are TGTGCCAGCAGCTTAAATAGGGGCGGGGAGAACACCGGGGAGCTGTTTTTT.

The chain is built from TRBV6-2 or TRBV6-3 and TRBJ1-2, with D perhaps TRBD1 (5 bases). Trimming removed 0 bases at V and 2 bases at J, with 16 bases between. CDR3 length: 17 residues. The V gene's germline CDR1 is MNHEY and CDR2 SVGEGT. CDR3 DNA: TGTGCCAGCAGTTACTCCTCCCGACAGATCTTAAACTATGGCTACACCTTC. Residues: CASSYSSRQILNYGYTF.

The V call is TRBV14, the J call TRBJ2-1; 12 nucleotides agree with TRBD2. Trimming took 2 bases from V and 8 from J; bases not matched to a gene: 7. The CDR3 runs 16 residues. Germline loops: CDR1 SGHDN, CDR2 FVKESK. Here the CDR3 DNA reads TGTGCCAGCAGCCAACAGACTAGCGGGAGCGGGGATGAGCAGTTCTTC. Translated, it gives CASSQQTSGSGDEQFF.

The rearrangement links TRBV5-4 to TRBJ2-2; D is ambiguous. The V end lost 4 bases, the J end lost 8 bases, and 9 bases lay between the germline ends. CDR3 length: 12 residues. Germline CDR1 and CDR2: SGHNT and YYREEE (reference sequence). CDR3 sequence (DNA): TGTGCCAGCAGCCCACCGCAGGGGGAGCTGTTTTTT. Translating it yields CASSPPQGELFF.

The chain employs TRBV7-9 and TRBJ2-1, with TRBD2 matching over 8 bases. Germline V gene lookup returns CDR1 SEHNR and CDR2 FQNEAQ (reference sequence). Trimming removed 5 bases from V and 1 base from J; junction bases left unmatched: 7. The length of the CDR3 is 16 residues. The chain's CDR3 is CASSPSGSRSYNEQFF. CDR3 nucleotide sequence: TGTGCCAGCAGCCCAAGCGGGAGTCGGTCCTACAATGAGCAGTTCTTC.

The genes are TRBV5-1 and TRBJ2-7; TRBD2 matches 7 bases. The CDR3 runs 16 residues. Trimming at V came to 1 base and at J to 6 bases, leaving 13 bases not matched to a gene. In germline, CDR1 is SGHRS, CDR2 YFSETQ. The CDR3 is CASSLRGGTGPSEQYF. The CDR3 nucleotides read TGCGCCAGCAGCTTGAGGGGAGGGACCGGCCCCTCCGAGCAGTACTTC.

This chain links TRBV19 with TRBJ1-2, with a weak D call TRBD1 (5 bases). Per the germline V gene, CDR1 is LNHDA and CDR2 is SQIVND (reference sequence). V dropped 7 bases and J dropped 6 bases, with 15 bases sitting between them. The CDR3 runs to 13 residues. The CDR3 reads CASTPRAGNGYTF. The CDR3 DNA follows: TGTGCCAGTACTCCCCGGGCAGGGAATGGCTACACCTTC.

The chain is built from TRBV18 and TRBJ1-6; 9 nucleotides match TRBD1. Trimming cost V 3 bases and J 6 bases; bases outside gene matches: 12. This CDR3 is 18 amino acids long. Germline V lookup: CDR1 KGHSH, CDR2 LQKENI. The CDR3 sequence is CASSPSINRGRFNSPLHF. In DNA, the CDR3 is TGTGCCAGCTCACCCTCTATAAACAGGGGGCGTTTTAATTCACCCCTCCACTTT.